This T cell receptor (beta chain) was identified during a study of blood T cell repertoires in COVID-19. Study background: Acute-phase and convalescent COVID-19 samples originated in the United States, Italy and Spain. Sources were T cells, B-cell-depleted T cells, or PBMCs; the material itself was cDNA or gDNA.

In the original analysis: The authors estimated nucleated cell counts from reference gene primer amplification. The data were produced by immunoSEQ multiplex PCR, yet TCRdb's version contains in-frame clones alone and is incomplete. V and J calls plus clone size are reproduced from that table; the DNA served to infer D and trimming. The table shows about 140,000 clones, with more than 65% occurring only once. Sequenced input: peripheral blood. The sequence came from an elderly man with acute or convalescent COVID-19.

CDR3 in DNA: TGTGCCAGCAGCTTACGGTTTAGCGGGGGCACAGATACGCAGTATTTT. As protein: CASSLRFSGGTDTQYF. This chain links TRBV7-9 with TRBJ2-3; 8 nucleotides line up with TRBD2. Trimming removed 2 bases from V and 1 base from J; junction bases left unmatched: 5. This CDR3 spans 16 amino acids. The germline V gene has CDR1 SEHNR and CDR2 FQNEAQ (reference sequence).